This TCR beta chain was sequenced during a study of cytomegalovirus exposure and HLA in healthy donors. Whole-study results and caveats: The study recorded more than 150 TCR beta chains that were cytomegalovirus-associated. According to a subsequent analysis, TCR clusters identified in the first cohort showed a tendency to co-occur across the approximately 130 validation repertoires.

The data were produced by immunoSEQ multiplex PCR, yet TCRdb's version contains in-frame clones alone and is incomplete. Counted here are some 100,000 clones, 86% occurring once; the ten biggest clones make up 4.9%. Notes on this clone: The antigen remains unidentified.

The V end lost 5 bases, the J end lost 6 bases, and 16 bases lay between the germline ends. This CDR3 region has 14 residues. Germline values: CDR1 SGHVS, CDR2 FQNEAQ. Sample: PBMCs. V gene TRBV7-8 combines with J gene TRBJ1-1, with D perhaps TRBD1 (6 bases). The receptor was derived from a young man in good health and CMV-seronegative. The CDR3 reads CASSPFPGAAEAFF. CDR3 DNA: TGTGCCAGCAGCCCATTCCCAGGGGCAGCTGAAGCTTTCTTT.